This TCR beta chain was sequenced for a study of a mutant IDH1 vaccine in newly diagnosed glioma. The wider study: Of the patients given treatment, approximately 62% were male and approximately 38% were female, and a mean age of around 44 years was recorded. Patients previously underwent radiotherapy, temozolomide, or both, and most underwent both.

Germline V gene data show CDR1 as SQVTM and CDR2 as ANQGSEA. V was shortened by 7 bases and J by 3 bases, with 6 bases between the two germline ends. This CDR3 has 10 amino acids. As to time point: week 35, safety follow-up. With topical imiquimod, each dose of the vaccine consisted of 300 ug of mutant IDH1 20-mer peptide. On this clone itself: As yet, its antigen is unknown.

Produced via immunoSEQ multiplex PCR; TCRdb's table is partial and in-frame only. This sample has about 50,000 clones; about three quarters occur once, and the top ten carry more than 9%. This clonotype was sampled from a man aged 40-49 years with glioma. This sequence joins TRBV29-1 and TRBJ2-5; D is possibly TRBD2 (6 bases). The sample consisted of PBMCs, taken from a glioma patient whose treatment included an IDH1 peptide vaccine. For the CDR3, the DNA is TGCAGCGGGGGGGAAGAGACCCAGTACTTC. As protein: CSGGEETQYF.